This T cell receptor (beta chain) was profiled in a study of somatic mutations in cytotoxic T cells in rheumatoid arthritis. Germline trimming cut 6 bases from V and 1 base from J; bases unmatched to any gene: 2. Per the germline V gene, CDR1 is SQVTM and CDR2 is ANQGSEA. The CDR3 extends over 14 amino acids. Worth noting for this clone: What it recognizes is unknown.

Study-wide results and limits: Within the rheumatoid arthritis patients, CD8+ clonality went up as age increased (Spearman r of about 0.49). The same was not true of the healthy controls.

Sequenced by immunoSEQ multiplex PCR; TCRdb stores in-frame clones only, minus some. Counted here are roughly 14,000 clones, under 80% occurring once; the ten biggest clones make up about 16%. The chain is built from TRBV29-1 and TRBJ1-4; 10 positions match TRBD1. The TCR sequence derives from an adult with rheumatoid arthritis. The sequenced sample consisted of CD8+ T cells sorted from blood. Here the CDR3 DNA reads TGCAGCGTCGGGACAGGGGTAACTAATGAAAAACTGTTTTTT. It specifies CSVGTGVTNEKLFF. Full variable domain (outside the CDR3, taken from reference TRBV29-1 and TRBJ1-4): SAVISQKPSRDICQRGTSLTIQCQVDSQVTMMFWYRQQPGQSLTLIATANQGSEATYESGFVIDKFPISRPNLTFSTLTVSNMSPEDSSIYLCSVGTGVTNEKLFFGSGTQLSVL.